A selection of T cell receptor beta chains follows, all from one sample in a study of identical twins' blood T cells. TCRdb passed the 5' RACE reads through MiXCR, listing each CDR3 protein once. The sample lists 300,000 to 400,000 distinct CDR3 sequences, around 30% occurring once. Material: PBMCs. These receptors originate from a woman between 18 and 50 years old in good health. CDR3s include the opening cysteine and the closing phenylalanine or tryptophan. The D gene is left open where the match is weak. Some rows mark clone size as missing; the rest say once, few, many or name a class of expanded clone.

DNA: TGTGCCAGCAACCTGGGGGGGCAGACTGAAGCTTTCTTT
CDR3: CASNLGGQTEAFF
J: TRBJ1-1
size: many
D: .
V: TRBV12-3/TRBV12-4

DNA: TGTGCCAGCAGCCTCGGACCGTTGGGGCAGTTCTTC
CDR3: CASSLGPLGQFF
J: TRBJ2-1
size: .
D: .
V: TRBV7-9

DNA: TGTGCCAGCGGCGCCGGGACAGAATATGGCTACACCTTC
CDR3: CASGAGTEYGYTF
J: TRBJ1-2
size: .
D: TRBD1
V: TRBV6-6

DNA: TGTGCCAGCAGTTACTCGATCACAGGTAACACTGAAGCTTTCTTT
CDR3: CASSYSITGNTEAFF
J: TRBJ1-1
size: few
D: .
V: TRBV6-5

DNA: TGCAGTGCTGGGGGGTCGGGGACTAGATATGGCTACACCTTC
CDR3: CSAGGSGTRYGYTF
J: TRBJ1-2
size: .
D: .
V: TRBV20-1

DNA: TGTGCCAGCAGTGAAGGGACGCTAAGGCATTACAGCTACACCTTC
CDR3: CASSEGTLRHYSYTF
J: TRBJ1-2
size: .
D: .
V: TRBV6-1

DNA: TGCGCCAGCAGCTTGTCTTCCATGATGAACACTGAAGCTTTCTTT
CDR3: CASSLSSMMNTEAFF
J: TRBJ1-1
size: .
D: .
V: TRBV5-1

DNA: TGTGCCAGCAGCTTAGAAGTTATTGAGGGCTACACCTTC
CDR3: CASSLEVIEGYTF
J: TRBJ1-2
size: few
D: .
V: TRBV7-9

DNA: TGTGCCAGCAGGGGCCTACTCAATTCACCCCTCCACTTT
CDR3: CASRGLLNSPLHF
J: TRBJ1-6
size: .
D: .
V: TRBV4-2

DNA: TGTGCCAGCAGTTACGGTCGGACCCTTGAACGCTACACCTTC
CDR3: CASSYGRTLERYTF
J: TRBJ1-2
size: many
D: .
V: TRBV28

DNA: TGTGCCAGCAGTCCGGACAGAGATTCTCGTTCGAATACGCAGTATTTT
CDR3: CASSPDRDSRSNTQYF
J: TRBJ2-3
size: few
D: .
V: TRBV12-3/TRBV12-4

DNA: TGTGCCAGCATGATAGGTAGGGGTCTCGAGACCCAGTACTTC
CDR3: CASMIGRGLETQYF
J: TRBJ2-5
size: .
D: .
V: TRBV6-1

DNA: TGTGCCACCAGCAGAGACAGAAACAATGAGCAGTTCTTC
CDR3: CATSRDRNNEQFF
J: TRBJ2-1
size: few
D: .
V: TRBV15

DNA: TGCAGTGCTAGAGATATGGGCGGCGGAGCAAAACTGTTTTTT
CDR3: CSARDMGGGAKLFF
J: TRBJ1-4
size: .
D: .
V: TRBV20-1

DNA: TGCAGCGCGACGGAATCCATGAACACTGAAGCTTTCTTT
CDR3: CSATESMNTEAFF
J: TRBJ1-1
size: few
D: .
V: TRBV29-1

DNA: TGCGCCAGCAGCTTGGAGGCGCGGGGATCCTACAATGAGCAGTTCTTC
CDR3: CASSLEARGSYNEQFF
J: TRBJ2-1
size: few
D: .
V: TRBV5-1

DNA: TGTGCCAGCAGCTTTCGACAGCTTACTCGGAATGAGCAGTTCTTC
CDR3: CASSFRQLTRNEQFF
J: TRBJ2-1
size: few
D: .
V: TRBV7-2

DNA: TGTGCCAGCAGCTTCGACGAGACCACGCAGTATTTT
CDR3: CASSFDETTQYF
J: TRBJ2-3
size: .
D: .
V: TRBV11-2

DNA: TGCAGTGCTAGCTCGCCGATCACTGGAAACACCATATATTTT
CDR3: CSASSPITGNTIYF
J: TRBJ1-3
size: .
D: .
V: TRBV20-1

DNA: TGTGCCACCAGTGGGACACAAGGAAGAGCCGGGGAGCTGTTTTTT
CDR3: CATSGTQGRAGELFF
J: TRBJ2-2
size: .
D: .
V: TRBV24-1

DNA: TGTGCCAGCAGTCCCACGGACAGGGTGGGCGAGCAGTACTTC
CDR3: CASSPTDRVGEQYF
J: TRBJ2-7
size: many
D: TRBD1
V: TRBV27

DNA: TGTGCCAGCAGTTTGAGCCTAGTTGGCGACACCGGGGAGCTGTTTTTT
CDR3: CASSLSLVGDTGELFF
J: TRBJ2-2
size: .
D: .
V: TRBV27

DNA: TGCAGTACTGAAGGTGGCAGGGAGGAGCCCCAGCATTTT
CDR3: CSTEGGREEPQHF
J: TRBJ1-5
size: .
D: .
V: TRBV20-1

DNA: TGTGCTAGCAGCCCCGAACTTGAGAATGAGCAGTTCTTC
CDR3: CASSPELENEQFF
J: TRBJ2-1
size: .
D: .
V: TRBV7-7

DNA: TGTGCCAGCGGTGACCCTAGCGGGAGGGCCACAGATACGCAGTATTTT
CDR3: CASGDPSGRATDTQYF
J: TRBJ2-3
size: .
D: TRBD2
V: TRBV6-4

DNA: TGTGCCAGCAGCTTACGGACGGATGAAGCTTTCTTT
CDR3: CASSLRTDEAFF
J: TRBJ1-1
size: few
D: .
V: TRBV11-2

DNA: TGTGCCAGCAGCTTTGCGACCGGGGAGCTGTTTTTT
CDR3: CASSFATGELFF
J: TRBJ2-2
size: few
D: .
V: TRBV7-2

DNA: TGTGCCAGCAGCCCAAAGAGGCTAGCGGGAGGGCTAGGCAATGAGCAGTTCTTC
CDR3: CASSPKRLAGGLGNEQFF
J: TRBJ2-1
size: .
D: TRBD2
V: TRBV11-2

DNA: TGTGCCAGCAGCTTCGGACTAGCGAGTGATACGCAGTATTTT
CDR3: CASSFGLASDTQYF
J: TRBJ2-3
size: many
D: TRBD2
V: TRBV14

DNA: TGTGCCAGCAGCGTGACCGGGACAGGGAATTCACCCCTCCACTTT
CDR3: CASSVTGTGNSPLHF
J: TRBJ1-6
size: .
D: TRBD1
V: TRBV7-2

DNA: TGCAGTGCTATACGGACAGGTCGAGACTATGGCTACACCTTC
CDR3: CSAIRTGRDYGYTF
J: TRBJ1-2
size: few
D: TRBD1
V: TRBV20-1

DNA: TGTGCCAGTAACGACGGGCACATGCCTGAAGCTTTCTTT
CDR3: CASNDGHMPEAFF
J: TRBJ1-1
size: .
D: .
V: TRBV19

DNA: TGCAGTGCCATGGCCCCCGATGGCTACACCTTC
CDR3: CSAMAPDGYTF
J: TRBJ1-2
size: few
D: .
V: TRBV20-1

DNA: TGTGCCAGCAGTGGGGACTGGCCATACGAGCAGTACTTC
CDR3: CASSGDWPYEQYF
J: TRBJ2-7
size: once
D: .
V: TRBV25-1

DNA: TGTGCCAGCAGCCAAGTAATCGCGGAGACAGATACGCAGTATTTT
CDR3: CASSQVIAETDTQYF
J: TRBJ2-3
size: many
D: .
V: TRBV14

DNA: TGTGCCACCCGAGGCTACAATGAGCAGTTCTTC
CDR3: CATRGYNEQFF
J: TRBJ2-1
size: few
D: .
V: TRBV28

DNA: TGCAGTGCTAGAGAGGAGCGGGTCTCCTACAATGAGCAGTTCTTC
CDR3: CSAREERVSYNEQFF
J: TRBJ2-1
size: .
D: .
V: TRBV20-1

DNA: TGTGCCAGCAGCTTAGTTTACAGGGGGGGCGTGAATGAGCAGTTCTTC
CDR3: CASSLVYRGGVNEQFF
J: TRBJ2-1
size: .
D: .
V: TRBV7-7

DNA: TGTGCCAGCAGTAGACGCGGGACACCTGGGGCCAACGTCCTGACTTTC
CDR3: CASSRRGTPGANVLTF
J: TRBJ2-6
size: few
D: .
V: TRBV6-6

DNA: TGTGCCAGCAGCTTAGTGATTCGGGGCCAACTGTTTTTT
CDR3: CASSLVIRGQLFF
J: TRBJ1-4
size: .
D: .
V: TRBV7-2

DNA: TGCAGTGCCCGCGGACTAGCACAGTACAATGAGCAGTTCTTC
CDR3: CSARGLAQYNEQFF
J: TRBJ2-1
size: few
D: TRBD2
V: TRBV20-1

DNA: TGTGCCATCAGTGAAGATCAGGTCGAAAAACTGTTTTTT
CDR3: CAISEDQVEKLFF
J: TRBJ1-4
size: .
D: .
V: TRBV10-3

DNA: TGTGCCAGCAGTTTGGCCAAGGGGCCCACCGGGGAGCTGTTTTTT
CDR3: CASSLAKGPTGELFF
J: TRBJ2-2
size: .
D: .
V: TRBV27

DNA: TGCAGTGCTAGAGATCCGGCCTTTGGCACAGATACGCAGTATTTT
CDR3: CSARDPAFGTDTQYF
J: TRBJ2-3
size: few
D: .
V: TRBV20-1

DNA: TGTGCCAGCAGCTTGTTCACTAGCAGATTCCAAGAGACCCAGTACTTC
CDR3: CASSLFTSRFQETQYF
J: TRBJ2-5
size: .
D: .
V: TRBV5-6

DNA: TGCGCCAGCCGTCGACAGGAAGCGATTAACAATGAGCAGTTCTTC
CDR3: CASRRQEAINNEQFF
J: TRBJ2-1
size: .
D: .
V: TRBV4-3

DNA: TGTGCCAGCAGCTTACACGGGGGGTCTATGAACACTGAAGCTTTCTTT
CDR3: CASSLHGGSMNTEAFF
J: TRBJ1-1
size: .
D: .
V: TRBV7-9

DNA: TGTGCCAGCAGCTTCGGCAGCACTTATGGCTACACCTTC
CDR3: CASSFGSTYGYTF
J: TRBJ1-2
size: few
D: .
V: TRBV7-9

DNA: TGTGCCAGCAGCTTCAGGTCTACGTCTGGCTACACCTTC
CDR3: CASSFRSTSGYTF
J: TRBJ1-2
size: .
D: .
V: TRBV7-2

DNA: TGTGCCAGCAGCAGACTTTACCCGAATACGCAGTATTTT
CDR3: CASSRLYPNTQYF
J: TRBJ2-3
size: few
D: .
V: TRBV21-1

DNA: TGTGCCATCAGTGGACAGTCGTTCACAGATACGCAGTATTTT
CDR3: CAISGQSFTDTQYF
J: TRBJ2-3
size: many
D: .
V: TRBV10-3

DNA: TGTGCCAGCAGCGTAGCTTCGGCCAGTTACGAGCAGTACTTC
CDR3: CASSVASASYEQYF
J: TRBJ2-7
size: .
D: .
V: TRBV9